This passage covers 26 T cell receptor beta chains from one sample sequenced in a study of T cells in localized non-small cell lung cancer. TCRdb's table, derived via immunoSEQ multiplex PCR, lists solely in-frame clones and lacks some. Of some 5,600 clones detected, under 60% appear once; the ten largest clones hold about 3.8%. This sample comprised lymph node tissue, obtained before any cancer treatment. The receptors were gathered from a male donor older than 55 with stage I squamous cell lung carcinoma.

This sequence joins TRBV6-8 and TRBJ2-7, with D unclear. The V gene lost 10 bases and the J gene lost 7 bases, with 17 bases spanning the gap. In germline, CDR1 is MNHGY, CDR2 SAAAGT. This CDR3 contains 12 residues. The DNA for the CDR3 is TGTGCCATCAAGGATCTACGCCGTGAGCAGTACTTC. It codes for CAIKDLRREQYF.

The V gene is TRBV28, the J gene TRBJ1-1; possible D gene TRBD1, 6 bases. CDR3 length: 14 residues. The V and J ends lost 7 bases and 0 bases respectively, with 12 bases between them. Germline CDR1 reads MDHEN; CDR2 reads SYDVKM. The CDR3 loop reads CASKIGDMNTEAFF. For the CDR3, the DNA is TGTGCCAGCAAGATAGGGGACATGAACACTGAAGCTTTCTTT.

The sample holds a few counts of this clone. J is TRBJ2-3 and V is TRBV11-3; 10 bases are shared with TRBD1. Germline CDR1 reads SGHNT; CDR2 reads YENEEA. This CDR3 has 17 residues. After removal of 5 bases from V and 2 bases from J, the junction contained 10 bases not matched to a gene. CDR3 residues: CASSPTPGQGYTDTQYF. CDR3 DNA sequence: TGTGCCAGCAGCCCCACGCCGGGACAGGGGTACACAGATACGCAGTATTTT.

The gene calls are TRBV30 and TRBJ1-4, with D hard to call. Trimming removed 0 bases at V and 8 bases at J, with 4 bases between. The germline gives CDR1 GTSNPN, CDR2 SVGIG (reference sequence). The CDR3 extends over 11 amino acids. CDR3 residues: CAWSVGEKLFF. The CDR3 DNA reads TGTGCCTGGAGTGTAGGCGAAAAACTGTTTTTT.

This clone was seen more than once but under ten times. CDR3 in amino acids: CAWSNTVAGNTIYF. The CDR3, as DNA: TGTGCCTGGAGTAACACCGTGGCGGGAAACACCATATATTTT. This rearrangement joins TRBV30 to TRBJ1-3, with unresolved D. The CDR3 has 14 amino acids. Germline lookup yields CDR1 GTSNPN and CDR2 SVGIG (reference sequence). Trimming took off 2 bases at V and 4 bases at J, with 12 bases between the two ends.

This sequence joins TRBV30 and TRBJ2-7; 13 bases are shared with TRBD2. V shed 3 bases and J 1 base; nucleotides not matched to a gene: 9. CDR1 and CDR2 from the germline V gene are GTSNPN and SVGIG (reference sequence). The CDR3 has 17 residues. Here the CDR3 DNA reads TGTGCCTGGAGGCGGACTAGCGGGAGTTTCAGTTCCTACGAGCAGTACTTC. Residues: CAWRRTSGSFSSYEQYF.

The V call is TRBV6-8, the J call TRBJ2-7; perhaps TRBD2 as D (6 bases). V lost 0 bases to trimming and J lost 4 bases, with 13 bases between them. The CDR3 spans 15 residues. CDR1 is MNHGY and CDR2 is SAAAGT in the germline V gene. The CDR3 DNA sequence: TGTGCCAGCAGTTACTCGCGGGGTGAGACTTACGAGCAGTACTTC. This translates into CASSYSRGETYEQYF.

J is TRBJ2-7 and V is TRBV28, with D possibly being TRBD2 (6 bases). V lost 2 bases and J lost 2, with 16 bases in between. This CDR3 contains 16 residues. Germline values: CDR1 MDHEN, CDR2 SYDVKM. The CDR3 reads CASSLNPGTVAYEQYF. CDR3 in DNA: TGTGCCAGCAGTTTAAACCCAGGGACTGTAGCCTACGAGCAGTACTTC.

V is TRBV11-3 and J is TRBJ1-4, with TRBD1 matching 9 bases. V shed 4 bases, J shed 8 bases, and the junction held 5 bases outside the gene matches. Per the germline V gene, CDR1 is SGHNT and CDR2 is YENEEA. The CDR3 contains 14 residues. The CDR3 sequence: CASSSDRGFEKLFF. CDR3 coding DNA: TGTGCCAGCAGCTCGGACAGGGGATTCGAAAAACTGTTTTTT.

Written as DNA, the CDR3 is TGTGCCTGGAGTGTTGTGGGGACCCAGTACTTC. Amino acid sequence: CAWSVVGTQYF. V gene TRBV30 combines with J gene TRBJ2-5; D is ambiguous. The CDR3 sequence is 11 residues long. V lost 0 bases, J lost 7 bases, and 6 bases lay in between. Per germline, CDR1 GTSNPN and CDR2 SVGIG (reference sequence). Full variable domain (rest looked up from reference TRBV30 and TRBJ2-5): SQTIHQWPATLVQPVGSPLSLECTVEGTSNPNLYWYRQAAGRGLQLLFYSVGIGQISSEVPQNLSASRPQDRQFILSSKKLLLSDSGFYLCAWSVVGTQYFGPGTRLLVL.

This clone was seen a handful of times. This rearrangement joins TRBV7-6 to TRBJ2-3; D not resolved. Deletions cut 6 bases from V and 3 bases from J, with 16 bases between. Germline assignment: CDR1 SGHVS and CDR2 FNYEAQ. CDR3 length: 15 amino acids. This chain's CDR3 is CASSFSLSPTDTQYF. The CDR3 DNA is TGTGCCAGCAGTTTTTCACTTTCCCCAACAGATACGCAGTATTTT.

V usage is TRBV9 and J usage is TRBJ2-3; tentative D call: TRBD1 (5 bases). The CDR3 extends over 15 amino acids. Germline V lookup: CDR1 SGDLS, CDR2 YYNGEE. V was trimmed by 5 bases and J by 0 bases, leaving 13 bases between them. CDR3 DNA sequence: TGTGCCAGCAGTGAGCAGGGCCTAAGCACAGATACGCAGTATTTT. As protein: CASSEQGLSTDTQYF.

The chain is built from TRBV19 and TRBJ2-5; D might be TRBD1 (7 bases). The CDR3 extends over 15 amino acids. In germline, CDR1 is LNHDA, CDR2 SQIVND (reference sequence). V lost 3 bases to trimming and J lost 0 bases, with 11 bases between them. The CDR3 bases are TGTGCCAGTAGTATTGCGGGACAGTACCAAGAGACCCAGTACTTC. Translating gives CASSIAGQYQETQYF.

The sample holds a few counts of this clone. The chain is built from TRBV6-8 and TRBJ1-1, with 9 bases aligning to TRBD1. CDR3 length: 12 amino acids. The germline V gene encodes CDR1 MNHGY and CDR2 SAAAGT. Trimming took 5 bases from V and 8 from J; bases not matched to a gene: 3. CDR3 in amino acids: CASSPGTGEAFF. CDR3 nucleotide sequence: TGTGCCAGCAGTCCCGGGACAGGGGAAGCTTTCTTT.

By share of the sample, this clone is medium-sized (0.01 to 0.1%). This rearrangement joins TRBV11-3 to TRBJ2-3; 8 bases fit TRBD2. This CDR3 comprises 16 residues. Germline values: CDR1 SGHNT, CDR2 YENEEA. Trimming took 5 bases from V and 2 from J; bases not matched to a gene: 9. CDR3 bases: TGTGCCAGCAGCCAGTCTGCGGGAGGATTCACAGATACGCAGTATTTT. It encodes CASSQSAGGFTDTQYF.

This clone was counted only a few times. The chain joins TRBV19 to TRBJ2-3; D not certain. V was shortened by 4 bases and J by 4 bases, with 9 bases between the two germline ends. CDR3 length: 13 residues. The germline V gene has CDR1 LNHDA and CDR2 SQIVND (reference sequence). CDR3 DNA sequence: TGTGCCAGTAGTAAGGGCTACCCAGATACGCAGTATTTT. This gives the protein CASSKGYPDTQYF.

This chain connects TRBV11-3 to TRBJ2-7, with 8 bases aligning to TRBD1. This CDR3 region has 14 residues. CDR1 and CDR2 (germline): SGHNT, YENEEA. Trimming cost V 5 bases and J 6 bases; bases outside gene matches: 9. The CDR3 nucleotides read TGTGCCAGCAGCCGCGGACAGGGTACAGGCGAGCAGTACTTC. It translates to CASSRGQGTGEQYF.

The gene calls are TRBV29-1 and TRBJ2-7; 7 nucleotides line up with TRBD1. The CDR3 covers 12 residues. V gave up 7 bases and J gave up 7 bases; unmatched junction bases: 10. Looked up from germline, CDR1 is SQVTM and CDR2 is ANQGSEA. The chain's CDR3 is CSGSGQAGEQYF. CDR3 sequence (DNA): TGCAGCGGGTCCGGACAGGCCGGGGAGCAGTACTTC.

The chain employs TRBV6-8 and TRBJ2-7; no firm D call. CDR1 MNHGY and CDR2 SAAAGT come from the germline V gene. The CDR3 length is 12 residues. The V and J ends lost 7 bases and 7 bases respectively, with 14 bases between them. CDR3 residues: CASTAHAREQYF. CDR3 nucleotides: TGTGCCAGCACCGCCCACGCCAGGGAGCAGTACTTC.

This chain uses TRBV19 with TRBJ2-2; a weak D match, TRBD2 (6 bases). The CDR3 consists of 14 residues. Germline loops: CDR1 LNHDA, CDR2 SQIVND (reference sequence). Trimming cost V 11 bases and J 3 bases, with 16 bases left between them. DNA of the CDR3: TGTGCCGTATCCTTTTGGGGGGACACCGGGGAGCTGTTTTTT. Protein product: CAVSFWGDTGELFF.

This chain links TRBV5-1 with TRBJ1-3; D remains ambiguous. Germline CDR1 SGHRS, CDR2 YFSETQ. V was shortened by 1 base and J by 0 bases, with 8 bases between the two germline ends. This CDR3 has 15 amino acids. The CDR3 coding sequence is TGCGCCAGCAGCTTGCGACCGGACTCTGGAAACACCATATATTTT. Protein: CASSLRPDSGNTIYF.

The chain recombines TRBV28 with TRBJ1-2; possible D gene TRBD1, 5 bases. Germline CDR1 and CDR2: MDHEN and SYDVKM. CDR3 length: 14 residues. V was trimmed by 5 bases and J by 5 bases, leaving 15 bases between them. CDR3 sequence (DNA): TGTGCCAGCAGTACGGGACTGCCTACTTATGGCTACACCTTC. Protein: CASSTGLPTYGYTF.

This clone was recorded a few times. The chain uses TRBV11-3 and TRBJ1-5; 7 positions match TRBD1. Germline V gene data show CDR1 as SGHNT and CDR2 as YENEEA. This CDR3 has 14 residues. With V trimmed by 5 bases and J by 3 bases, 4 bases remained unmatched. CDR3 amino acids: CASSPGTANQPQHF. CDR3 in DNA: TGTGCCAGCAGCCCCGGGACAGCCAATCAGCCCCAGCATTTT.

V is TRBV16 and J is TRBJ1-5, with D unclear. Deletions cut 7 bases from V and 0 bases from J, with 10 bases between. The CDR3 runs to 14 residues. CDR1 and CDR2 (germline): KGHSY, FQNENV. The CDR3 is CASTREYSNQPQHF. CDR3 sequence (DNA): TGTGCCAGCACCCGGGAATATAGCAATCAGCCCCAGCATTTT.

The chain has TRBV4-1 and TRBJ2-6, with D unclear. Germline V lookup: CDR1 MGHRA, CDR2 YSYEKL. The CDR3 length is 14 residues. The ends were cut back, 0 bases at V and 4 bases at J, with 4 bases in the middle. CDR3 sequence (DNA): TGCGCCAGCAGCCAAGAAGCAGGGGCCAACGTCCTGACTTTC. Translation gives CASSQEAGANVLTF.

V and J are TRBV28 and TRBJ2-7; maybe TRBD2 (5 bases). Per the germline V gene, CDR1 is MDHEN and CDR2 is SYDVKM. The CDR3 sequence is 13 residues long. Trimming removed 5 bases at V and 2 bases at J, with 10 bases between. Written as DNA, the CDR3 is TGTGCCAGCAGTCTCGGACTTACCTACGAGCAGTACTTC. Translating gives CASSLGLTYEQYF.